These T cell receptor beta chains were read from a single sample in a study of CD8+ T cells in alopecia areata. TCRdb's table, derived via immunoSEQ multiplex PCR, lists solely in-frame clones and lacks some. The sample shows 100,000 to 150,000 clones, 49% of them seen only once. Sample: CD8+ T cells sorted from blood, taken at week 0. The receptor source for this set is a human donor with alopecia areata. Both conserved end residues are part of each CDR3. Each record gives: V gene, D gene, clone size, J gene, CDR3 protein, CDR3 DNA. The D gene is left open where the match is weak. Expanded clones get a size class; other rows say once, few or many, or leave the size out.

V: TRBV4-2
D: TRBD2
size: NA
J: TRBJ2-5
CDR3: CASSPRTSGGETQYF
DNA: TGTGCCAGCAGCCCGCGGACTAGCGGGGGTGAGACCCAGTACTTC

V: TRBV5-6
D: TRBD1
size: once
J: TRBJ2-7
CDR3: CASSWDSSYEQYF
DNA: TGTGCCAGCAGCTGGGACAGCTCCTACGAGCAGTACTTC

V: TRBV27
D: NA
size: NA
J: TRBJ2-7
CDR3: CASSLGASYEQYF
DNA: TGTGCCAGCAGTTTAGGGGCCTCCTACGAGCAGTACTTC

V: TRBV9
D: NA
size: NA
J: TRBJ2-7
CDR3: CASSAVDSYEQYF
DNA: TGTGCCAGCAGCGCGGTCGACTCCTACGAGCAGTACTTC

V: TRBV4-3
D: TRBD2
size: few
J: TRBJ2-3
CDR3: CASSQGPLGEGWADTQYF
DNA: TGCGCCAGCAGCCAAGGACCCTTAGGGGAGGGTTGGGCAGATACGCAGTATTTT

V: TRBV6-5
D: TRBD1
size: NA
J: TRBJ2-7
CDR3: CASRGDRDYEQYF
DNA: TGTGCCAGCAGGGGGGACAGGGACTACGAGCAGTACTTC

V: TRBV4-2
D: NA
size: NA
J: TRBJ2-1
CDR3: CASSQDYFAREAQSSYNEQFF
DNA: TGTGCCAGCAGCCAAGATTATTTTGCGAGGGAAGCCCAAAGCTCCTACAATGAGCAGTTCTTC

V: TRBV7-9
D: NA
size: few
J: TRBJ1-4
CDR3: CASSPPGPNEKLFF
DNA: TGTGCCAGCAGCCCCCCGGGACCTAATGAAAAACTGTTTTTT

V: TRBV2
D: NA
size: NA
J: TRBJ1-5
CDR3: CASKSGNQPQHF
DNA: TGTGCCAGCAAATCAGGGAATCAGCCCCAGCATTTT

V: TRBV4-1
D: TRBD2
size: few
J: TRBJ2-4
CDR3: CASSHQAGVQYF
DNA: TGCGCCAGCAGCCACCAGGCGGGGGTTCAGTACTTC

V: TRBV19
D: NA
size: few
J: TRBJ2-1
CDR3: CASSIGAGNNEQFF
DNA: TGTGCCAGTAGTATTGGTGCAGGGAACAATGAGCAGTTCTTC

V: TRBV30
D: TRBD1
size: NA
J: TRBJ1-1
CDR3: CAWRSGTAGNTEAFF
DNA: TGTGCCTGGAGATCCGGGACAGCCGGTAACACTGAAGCTTTCTTT

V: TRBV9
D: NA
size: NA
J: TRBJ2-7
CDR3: CASSPGGIDYEQYF
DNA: TGTGCCAGCAGCCCAGGGGGGATAGATTACGAGCAGTACTTC

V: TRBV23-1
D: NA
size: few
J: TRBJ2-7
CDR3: CASSQQILGPHRAEQYF
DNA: TGCGCCAGCAGTCAGCAAATCCTGGGTCCCCATCGGGCCGAGCAGTACTTC

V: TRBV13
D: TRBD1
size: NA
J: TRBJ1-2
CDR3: CASSSWTGEWNGYTF
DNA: TGTGCCAGCAGCTCCTGGACAGGGGAATGGAATGGCTACACCTTC

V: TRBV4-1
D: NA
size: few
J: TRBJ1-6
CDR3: CASSQDGWGSSYNSPLHF
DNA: TGCGCCAGCAGCCAAGATGGTTGGGGGAGCTCCTATAATTCACCCCTCCACTTT

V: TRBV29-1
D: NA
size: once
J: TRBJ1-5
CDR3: CSVLEGPGNQPQHF
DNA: TGCAGCGTTTTGGAGGGTCCGGGCAATCAGCCCCAGCATTTT

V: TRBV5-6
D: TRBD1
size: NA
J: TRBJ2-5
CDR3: CASSTRDRQETQYF
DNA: TGTGCCAGCAGCACCCGGGACAGGCAAGAGACCCAGTACTTC

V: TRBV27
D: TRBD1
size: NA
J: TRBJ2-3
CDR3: CASSLGQGITDTQYF
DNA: TGTGCCAGCAGTTTGGGACAGGGGATTACAGATACGCAGTATTTT

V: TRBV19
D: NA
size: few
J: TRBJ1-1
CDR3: CASSNGPNTEAFF
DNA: TGTGCCAGTAGTAATGGGCCGAACACTGAAGCTTTCTTT

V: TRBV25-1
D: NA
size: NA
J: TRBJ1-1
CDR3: CASSLGVYTEAFF
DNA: TGTGCCAGCAGTCTTGGGGTTTACACTGAAGCTTTCTTT

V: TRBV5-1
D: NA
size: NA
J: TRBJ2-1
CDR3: CASSPGTEYNEQFF
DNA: TGCGCCAGCAGCCCAGGGACGGAATACAATGAGCAGTTCTTC

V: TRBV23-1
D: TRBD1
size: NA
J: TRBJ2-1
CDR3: CARVAGTGIGDEQFF
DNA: TGCGCCAGAGTCGCCGGGACAGGGATAGGGGATGAGCAGTTCTTC

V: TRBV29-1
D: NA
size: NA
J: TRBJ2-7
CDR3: CSVSLGSYEQYF
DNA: TGCAGCGTTTCTTTGGGGTCCTACGAGCAGTACTTC

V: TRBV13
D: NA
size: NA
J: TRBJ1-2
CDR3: CASGAGRTTYGYTF
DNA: TGTGCCAGCGGGGCAGGGCGTACGACTTATGGCTACACCTTC

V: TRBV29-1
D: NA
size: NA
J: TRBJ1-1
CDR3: CSVTNPGTGNTEAFF
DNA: TGCAGCGTTACAAATCCCGGGACGGGGAACACTGAAGCTTTCTTT

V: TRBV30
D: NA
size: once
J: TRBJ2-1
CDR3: CAWTPGGNNNEQFF
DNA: TGTGCCTGGACTCCGGGGGGCAATAACAATGAGCAGTTCTTC

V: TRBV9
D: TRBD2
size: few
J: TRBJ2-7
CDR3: CASSVARGDEQYF
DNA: TGTGCCAGCAGCGTAGCGCGGGGGGACGAGCAGTACTTC

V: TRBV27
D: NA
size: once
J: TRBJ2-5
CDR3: CASSDRDIQETQYF
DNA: TGTGCCAGCAGTGACCGGGACATCCAAGAGACCCAGTACTTC

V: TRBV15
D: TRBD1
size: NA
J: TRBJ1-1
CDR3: CATSRDPQGEGGTEAFF
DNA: TGTGCCACCAGCAGAGATCCCCAGGGGGAAGGGGGCACTGAAGCTTTCTTT

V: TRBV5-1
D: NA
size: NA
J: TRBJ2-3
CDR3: CASSPAPRVTDTQYF
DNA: TGCGCCAGCAGCCCGGCCCCCAGGGTGACCGATACGCAGTATTTT

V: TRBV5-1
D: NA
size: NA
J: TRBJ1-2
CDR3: CASSPEGDQYGYTF
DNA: TGCGCCAGCAGCCCGGAAGGGGACCAGTATGGCTACACCTTC

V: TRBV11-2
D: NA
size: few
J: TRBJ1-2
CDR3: CASSNDGQPSNYGYTF
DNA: TGTGCCAGCAGCAACGATGGACAGCCATCTAACTATGGCTACACCTTC

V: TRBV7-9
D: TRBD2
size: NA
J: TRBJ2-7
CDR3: CASTLLRGGNEQYF
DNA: TGTGCCAGCACCCTGTTGAGGGGAGGGAACGAGCAGTACTTC

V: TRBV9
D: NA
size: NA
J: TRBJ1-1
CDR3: CASSANRDTLNTEAFF
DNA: TGTGCCAGCAGCGCCAACCGGGACACTTTGAACACTGAAGCTTTCTTT

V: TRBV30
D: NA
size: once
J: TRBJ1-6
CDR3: CAWSIQGARSPLHF
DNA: TGTGCCTGGAGTATACAGGGAGCAAGGTCACCCCTCCACTTT

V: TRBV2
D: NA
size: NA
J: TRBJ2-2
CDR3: CASSATSNTGELFF
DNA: TGTGCCAGCAGTGCAACGTCGAACACCGGGGAGCTGTTTTTT

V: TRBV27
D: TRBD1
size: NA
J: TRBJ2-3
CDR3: CASSPYRGIDTQYF
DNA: TGTGCCAGCAGTCCATACAGGGGAATAGATACGCAGTATTTT

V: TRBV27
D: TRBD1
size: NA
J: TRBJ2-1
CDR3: CASSLGQGSYNEQFF
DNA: TGTGCCAGCAGTTTGGGACAGGGCTCCTACAATGAGCAGTTCTTC

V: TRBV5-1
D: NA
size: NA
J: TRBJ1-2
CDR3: CASSLSMGSEYGYTF
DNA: TGCGCCAGCAGCTTGAGTATGGGTTCCGAATATGGCTACACCTTC

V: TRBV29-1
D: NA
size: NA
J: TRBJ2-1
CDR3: CSVEEENGSEQFF
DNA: TGCAGCGTTGAAGAAGAAAATGGTAGTGAGCAGTTCTTC

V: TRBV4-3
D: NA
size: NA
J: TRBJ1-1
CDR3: CASSQVEGGTEAFF
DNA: TGCGCCAGCAGCCAAGTGGAGGGAGGGACTGAAGCTTTCTTT

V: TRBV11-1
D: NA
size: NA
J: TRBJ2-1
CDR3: CASSPGAGHFSGNEQFF
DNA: TGTGCCAGCAGCCCAGGTGCGGGACACTTTTCGGGGAATGAGCAGTTCTTC

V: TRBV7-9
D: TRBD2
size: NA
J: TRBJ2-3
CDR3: CASSLGLVADTQYF
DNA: TGTGCCAGCAGCCTGGGACTAGTGGCAGATACGCAGTATTTT

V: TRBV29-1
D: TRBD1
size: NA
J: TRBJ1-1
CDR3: CSFRTGGAEAFF
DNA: TGCAGCTTCAGGACAGGAGGGGCTGAAGCTTTCTTT

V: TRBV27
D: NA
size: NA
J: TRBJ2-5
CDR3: CATWDGQETQYF
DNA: TGTGCCACCTGGGACGGACAAGAGACCCAGTACTTC

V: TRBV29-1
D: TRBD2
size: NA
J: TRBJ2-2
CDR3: CSVEGAGTTTGELFF
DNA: TGCAGCGTTGAAGGCGCCGGGACTACCACCGGGGAGCTGTTTTTT

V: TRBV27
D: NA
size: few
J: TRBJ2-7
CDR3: CASSFVRSYEQYF
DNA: TGTGCCAGCAGTTTCGTTCGGTCCTACGAGCAGTACTTC

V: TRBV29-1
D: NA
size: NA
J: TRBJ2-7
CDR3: CSVRGGTSYEQYF
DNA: TGCAGCGTGAGGGGGGGCACGTCCTACGAGCAGTACTTC

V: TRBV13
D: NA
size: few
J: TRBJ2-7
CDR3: CASSLPGEHEQYF
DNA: TGTGCCAGCAGCTTACCAGGGGAACACGAGCAGTACTTC

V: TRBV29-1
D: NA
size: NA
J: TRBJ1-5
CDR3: CSAVVDGAQPQHF
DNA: TGCAGCGCCGTGGTGGACGGGGCTCAGCCCCAGCATTTT

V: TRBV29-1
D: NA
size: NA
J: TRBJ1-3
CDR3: CSVEEPFGGNTIYF
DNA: TGCAGCGTTGAAGAACCGTTTGGCGGAAACACCATATATTTT